These 32 T cell receptor beta chains were all obtained from the same sample, sequenced in a study of response to subunit inactivated influenza vaccine. Each CDR3 protein is one row after TCRdb ran MiXCR on the RT-PCR reads. This table has about 570,000 distinct CDR3 sequences, about 11% appearing once. These data are also associated with another study on T cells expressing NK-cell markers. This second study says: TCR beta cDNA was generated via 5'RACE template switching incorporating UMIs.

Sequencing was performed on PBMCs from blood, taken on the day of vaccination. The receptor source for this set is a middle-aged man who received an inactivated influenza vaccine.

The table lists this clonotype with many counts. The rearrangement uses TRBV7-9 and TRBJ1-2, with D unresolved. Germline V lookup: CDR1 SEHNR, CDR2 FQNEAQ (reference sequence). CDR3 size: 12 residues. The V end was cut by 1 base, the J end by 1 base, with 1 base between. The CDR3: CASSLDNYGYTF. The CDR3 nucleotides are TGTGCCAGCAGCTTAGATAACTATGGCTACACCTTC.

This chain joins TRBV5-1 and TRBJ1-1, with D unclear. CDR3 size: 15 residues. V gave up 0 bases and J gave up 2 bases, with 11 bases separating them. Germline CDR1 is SGHRS and CDR2 is YFSETQ. Here the CDR3 DNA reads TGCGCCAGCAGCTTGGATCCGGGAATCAACACTGAAGCTTTCTTT. Translating gives CASSLDPGINTEAFF. Full variable domain (remainder filled in from reference TRBV5-1 and TRBJ1-1): KAGVTQTPRYLIKTRGQQVTLSCSPISGHRSVSWYQQTPGQGLQFLFEYFSETQRNKGNFPGRFSGRQFSNSRSEMNVSTLELGDSALYLCASSLDPGINTEAFFGQGTRLTVV.

This clonotype was found a few times. V and J are TRBV2 and TRBJ2-1, with D possibly TRBD2 on 5 matching bases. This CDR3 region has 14 residues. Between the trimmed V and J ends, which lost 0 bases and 7 bases, there was a span of 10 bases. The germline gives CDR1 SNHLY, CDR2 FYNNEI. In nucleotides, the CDR3 is TGTGCCAGCAGTGAAGCGCTTCGGAGGAATGAGCAGTTCTTC. The encoded protein is CASSEALRRNEQFF. The full variable domain, with the rest looked up from reference TRBV2 and TRBJ2-1, is EPEVTQTPSHQVTQMGQEVILRCVPISNHLYFYWYRQILGQKVEFLVSFYNNEISEKSEIFDDQFSVERPDGSNFTLKIRSTKLEDSAMYFCASSEALRRNEQFFGPGTRLTVL.

The gene calls are TRBV11-2 and TRBJ2-1; perhaps TRBD1 as D (5 bases). Germline CDR1 reads SGHAT; CDR2 reads FQNNGV. The CDR3 consists of 14 residues. The V end lost 1 base, the J end lost 7 bases, and 11 bases lay between the germline ends. The CDR3 sequence: CASSLAAGMNEQFF. The DNA for the CDR3 is TGTGCCAGCAGCTTAGCTGCAGGGATGAATGAGCAGTTCTTC.

This clonotype was counted a few times. The rearrangement uses TRBV10-3 and TRBJ2-2; 7 nucleotides agree with TRBD2. The germline V gene encodes CDR1 ENHRY and CDR2 SYGVKD. There are 15 residues in the CDR3. J lost 5 bases, V lost 4 bases, and 7 bases had no gene match. The CDR3: CAISAASGGTGELFF. Here the CDR3 DNA reads TGTGCCATCAGTGCGGCTAGCGGTGGGACCGGGGAGCTGTTTTTT.

This clonotype has only a few counts. The chain is built from TRBV12-3 or TRBV12-4 and TRBJ2-1; 9 bases line up with TRBD1. The CDR3 consists of 13 residues. V trimming: 4 bases; J trimming: 7 bases; junction bases outside the gene matches: 2. CDR3 protein: CASSYRGQNEQFF. The CDR3 region has the DNA TGTGCCAGCAGTTACAGGGGGCAGAATGAGCAGTTCTTC.

In the case of this clonotype: The junction does not match germline at one end; this may be a read error. The chain uses TRBV20-1 and TRBJ2-7; perhaps TRBD2 as D (6 bases). CDR1 and CDR2 (germline): DFQATT, SNEGSKA (reference sequence). CDR3 length equals 14 residues. The CDR3 protein is CSARGSGSSYERYF. For the CDR3, the DNA is TGCAGTGCTAGAGGCAGCGGGTCCTCCTACGAGCGGTACTTC.

This clonotype was seen a few times. J is TRBJ1-4 and V is TRBV27, with 7 bases matching TRBD1. In germline, CDR1 is MNHEY, CDR2 SMNVEV (reference sequence). This CDR3 has 14 amino acids. Unmatched junction bases numbered 5, after V lost 5 bases and J lost 5 bases. CDR3 sequence reads: CASSGTGANEKLFF. The CDR3 bases are TGTGCCAGCAGTGGTACAGGGGCGAATGAAAAACTGTTTTTT.

This clonotype was observed a few times. This sequence joins TRBV15 and TRBJ2-5; TRBD1 might be the D (5 bases). Germline-derived CDR1 and CDR2 are LNHNV and YYDKDF (reference sequence). Trimming removed 0 bases from V and 4 bases from J, with 12 bases in between. The CDR3 totals 15 residues. Written as DNA, the CDR3 is TGTGCCACCAGCAGAGATACCAGGGTGGGAGAGACCCAGTACTTC. This gives the protein CATSRDTRVGETQYF. Together with reference TRBV15 and TRBJ2-5, the CDR3 gives the full variable domain: DAMVIQNPRYQVTQFGKPVTLSCSQTLNHNVMYWYQQKSSQAPKLLFHYYDKDFNNEADTPDNFQSRRPNTSFCFLDIRSPGLGDTAMYLCATSRDTRVGETQYFGPGTRLLVL.

This clonotype was counted at least ten times. The rearrangement uses TRBV11-2 and TRBJ2-4; TRBD2 aligns across 7 bases. The V gene's germline CDR1 is SGHAT and CDR2 FQNNGV. The CDR3 runs to 16 residues. V gave up 1 base and J gave up 1 base; unmatched junction bases: 4. The CDR3 DNA reads as TGTGCCAGCAGCTTAGTAGGGGAGGGGGCCAAAAACATTCAGTACTTC. It encodes CASSLVGEGAKNIQYF.

This clonotype was seen a handful of times. The CDR3 loop reads CASSLMTDTEAFF. Written as DNA, the CDR3 is TGTGCCAGCAGTTTGATGACAGACACTGAAGCTTTCTTT. The chain joins TRBV28 to TRBJ1-1; TRBD1 might be the D (5 bases). The ends were cut back, 3 bases at V and 3 bases at J, with 8 bases in the middle. This CDR3 region has 13 residues. Germline CDR1 and CDR2: MDHEN and SYDVKM.

V usage is TRBV12-3 or TRBV12-4 and J usage is TRBJ1-2; TRBD1 aligns across 9 bases. The CDR3 covers 15 residues. J was trimmed by 5 bases and V by 5 bases; bases with no gene match: 9. CDR3 sequence: CASSTGGITGYGYTF. CDR3 coding DNA: TGTGCCAGCAGTACAGGGGGCATTACTGGGTATGGCTACACCTTC.

The gene calls are TRBV20-1 and TRBJ2-7; the D gene is possibly TRBD2 (5 bases). V shed 1 base and J shed 0 bases, with 13 bases lying between them. CDR3 length equals 15 residues. Germline V gene lookup returns CDR1 DFQATT and CDR2 SNEGSKA (reference sequence). CDR3 DNA sequence: TGCAGTGCTAGAGCGGGGTCAGGCCACTCCTACGAGCAGTACTTC. It encodes CSARAGSGHSYEQYF.

The chain links TRBV9 to TRBJ1-2; TRBD1 aligns across 10 bases. The V gene end was trimmed by 7 bases and the J gene end by 5 bases; junction bases not matched to a gene: 8. CDR3 length: 14 residues. CDR1 is SGDLS, CDR2 YYNGEE, per germline. CDR3 sequence (DNA): TGTGCCAGCGACAGGACAGGGGGTATTTATGGCTACACCTTC. It codes for CASDRTGGIYGYTF. Full variable domain (rest looked up from reference TRBV9 and TRBJ1-2): DSGVTQTPKHLITATGQRVTLRCSPRSGDLSVYWYQQSLDQGLQFLIQYYNGEERAKGNILERFSAQQFPDLHSELNLSSLELGDSALYFCASDRTGGIYGYTFGSGTRLTVV.

This clonotype has more than one count but fewer than ten. V usage is TRBV20-1 and J usage is TRBJ2-5; the match to TRBD1 covers 10 bases. CDR1 and CDR2 (germline): DFQATT, SNEGSKA (reference sequence). Unmatched junction bases numbered 4, after V lost 6 bases and J lost 3 bases. This CDR3 is built from 13 residues. CDR3: CSARTGGKETQYF. CDR3 nucleotides: TGCAGTGCGAGGACAGGGGGGAAAGAGACCCAGTACTTC.

The V and J genes are TRBV5-1 and TRBJ2-3; D gene uncertain. V shed 3 bases and J shed 4 bases, with 12 bases lying between them. CDR1 is SGHRS, CDR2 YFSETQ, per germline. The CDR3 consists of 14 residues. In nucleotides, the CDR3 is TGCGCCAGCAGCTGGCGGCTGCAGCCAGATACGCAGTATTTT. This encodes CASSWRLQPDTQYF.

The sample holds many counts of this clonotype. The chain uses TRBV5-1 and TRBJ2-2; TRBD1 aligns across 7 bases. Per germline, CDR1 SGHRS and CDR2 YFSETQ. Losses at the gene ends were 0 bases for V and 4 bases for J; bases not matched to a gene: 3. The CDR3 is 15 residues long. CDR3 sequence: CASSLGDRTTGELFF. The DNA for the CDR3 is TGCGCCAGCAGCTTGGGGGACAGAACCACCGGGGAGCTGTTTTTT.

The chain couples TRBV6-1 to TRBJ1-5, with a possible D match to TRBD1 (5 bases). In germline, CDR1 is MNHNS, CDR2 SASEGT. The CDR3 totals 15 residues. Trimming removed 0 bases from V and 5 bases from J, with 11 bases in between. In nucleotides, the CDR3 is TGTGCCAGCAGTGAAGCGATCGGGGGTTATCAGCCCCAGCATTTT. Protein: CASSEAIGGYQPQHF.

This clonotype was picked up a small number of times. This chain joins TRBV12-3 or TRBV12-4 and TRBJ2-5; 10 nucleotides line up with TRBD2. The CDR3 has 14 amino acids. Trimming removed 9 bases from V and 5 bases from J; junction bases left unmatched: 9. DNA of the CDR3: TGTGCCAGGGGAGGGGCTAGCGGGAGTGAGACCCAGTACTTC. Translated, it gives CARGGASGSETQYF.

The chain links TRBV7-2 to TRBJ2-4; tentatively, D is TRBD1 (6 bases). The CDR3 covers 16 residues. Trimming stripped 5 bases from V and 2 bases from J, with 16 bases between. Germline V gene sequence: CDR1 SGHTA, CDR2 FQGNSA. In DNA form, the CDR3 reads TGTGCCAGCAGCAGATACAGGGAACCCCCCAAAAACATTCAGTACTTC. It translates to CASSRYREPPKNIQYF.

The chain combines TRBV6-2 or TRBV6-3 with TRBJ2-3; D call uncertain. The CDR3 extends over 17 amino acids. Germline loops: CDR1 MNHEY, CDR2 SVGEGT. V was pared by 2 bases and J by 5 bases, with 20 bases between. The CDR3 is CASSYRSTNPNRDTQYF. For the CDR3, the DNA is TGTGCCAGCAGTTACCGTTCGACAAACCCAAATAGAGATACGCAGTATTTT.

The rearrangement links TRBV6-2 or TRBV6-3 to TRBJ1-1; the D is unclear. Trimming pared 6 bases from V and 2 bases from J, leaving 16 bases between. The length of the CDR3 is 15 residues. Per germline, CDR1 MNHEY and CDR2 SVGEGT. CDR3: CASRLRSGVNTEAFF. In DNA, the CDR3 is TGTGCCAGCAGACTAAGGTCCGGGGTCAACACTGAAGCTTTCTTT.

This clonotype was observed at least ten times. V usage is TRBV4-1 and J usage is TRBJ1-1; no definite D call. The CDR3 is made up of 13 amino acids. CDR1 and CDR2 from the germline V gene are MGHRA and YSYEKL. Trimming pared 3 bases from V and 12 bases from J, leaving 17 bases between. DNA of the CDR3: TGCGCCAGCAGCCAGCTCTTTCGGCAACGACCTTTCTTT. It is translated as CASSQLFRQRPFF.

The table lists this clonotype with a few counts. The J gene is TRBJ2-3, the V gene TRBV5-1, with 10 bases that match TRBD2. This CDR3 spans 14 amino acids. The ends lost 9 bases at V and 3 bases at J; junction bases unmatched: 7. CDR1 is SGHRS, CDR2 YFSETQ, per germline. CDR3 DNA: TGCGCCACGGGGACTAGCGATTTAACAGATACGCAGTATTTT. Its translation is CATGTSDLTDTQYF.

The CDR3 coding sequence is TGCAGCGTTGAAGCGGGCCACTTTGGATATGGCTACACCTTC. It translates to CSVEAGHFGYGYTF. The chain combines TRBV29-1 with TRBJ1-2; D gene uncertain. Trimming removed 1 base at V and 5 bases at J, with 14 bases between. CDR3 length equals 14 residues. CDR1 and CDR2 from the germline V gene are SQVTM and ANQGSEA.

This clonotype has more than one count but fewer than ten. This sequence joins TRBV6-1 and TRBJ1-5; D unresolved. This CDR3 has 13 amino acids. The V gene's germline CDR1 is MNHNS and CDR2 SASEGT. The V end was cut by 3 bases, the J end by 6 bases, with 9 bases between. This CDR3 is CASSETRSQPQHF. CDR3 in DNA: TGTGCCAGCAGTGAGACAAGGAGTCAGCCCCAGCATTTT.

This clonotype appeared many times. V is TRBV7-2 and J is TRBJ2-7, with a weak D call TRBD1 (5 bases). The CDR3 extends over 12 amino acids. The germline V gene encodes CDR1 SGHTA and CDR2 FQGNSA. The V and J ends lost 2 bases and 8 bases respectively, with 10 bases between them. DNA of the CDR3: TGTGCCAGCAGCTTAATTGGGGCGCAGCAGTACTTC. Translating gives CASSLIGAQQYF.

The rearrangement links TRBV20-1 to TRBJ2-7, with D unresolved. Germline CDR1 reads DFQATT; CDR2 reads SNEGSKA (reference sequence). The germline V and J ends were trimmed by 0 bases and 3 bases, with 15 bases remaining between them. CDR3 length: 15 residues. This CDR3 reads CSAREVRSSNYEQYF. In DNA, the CDR3 is TGCAGTGCTAGAGAAGTTCGAAGCAGTAACTACGAGCAGTACTTC.

This clonotype turned up a few times. The V call is TRBV29-1, the J call TRBJ2-7; D tentatively reads TRBD1 or TRBD2 (6 bases each). The CDR3 has 15 residues. V lost 3 bases and J 3 bases, leaving 18 bases between the germline ends. Per the germline V gene, CDR1 is SQVTM and CDR2 is ANQGSEA. The CDR3 nucleotides read TGCAGCGTTGACGGCCTAGGGGGGAGAAACTACGAGCAGTACTTC. This encodes CSVDGLGGRNYEQYF.

There are a few counts of this clonotype. This sequence joins TRBV30 and TRBJ1-6, with TRBD1 as a possible D gene (6 bases). V lost 3 bases and J 8 bases, leaving 14 bases between the germline ends. Looked up from germline, CDR1 is GTSNPN and CDR2 is SVGIG (reference sequence). The CDR3 consists of 14 residues. This chain's CDR3 is CAWSTGTPYSPLHF. In DNA, the CDR3 is TGTGCCTGGAGCACCGGGACACCTTATTCACCCCTCCACTTT. Variable domain in full (rest from reference TRBV30 and TRBJ1-6): SQTIHQWPATLVQPVGSPLSLECTVEGTSNPNLYWYRQAAGRGLQLLFYSVGIGQISSEVPQNLSASRPQDRQFILSSKKLLLSDSGFYLCAWSTGTPYSPLHFGNGTRLTVT.

This CDR3 is CASSNRTGNTGELFF. The CDR3 DNA is TGCGCCAGCAGCAACAGGACCGGGAACACCGGGGAGCTGTTTTTT. V usage is TRBV5-1 and J usage is TRBJ2-2; tentatively, D is TRBD1 (5 bases). Germline assignment: CDR1 SGHRS and CDR2 YFSETQ. Deletions cut 4 bases from V and 1 base from J, with 11 bases between. This CDR3 has 15 amino acids.

This clonotype was seen many times. The chain recombines TRBV25-1 with TRBJ2-1; TRBD1 might be the D (6 bases). Deletions cut 3 bases from V and 2 bases from J, with 8 bases between. The CDR3 has 14 residues. In germline, CDR1 is MGHDK, CDR2 SYGVNS. CDR3 in amino acids: CASSEGAAYNEQFF. The CDR3 region has the DNA TGTGCCAGCAGTGAGGGGGCGGCCTACAATGAGCAGTTCTTC.